Listed below are T cell receptor gamma chains from one sample, sequenced in a study of fetal and pediatric gammadelta thymocytes. TCRdb reran clone calling via CATT on the reads. In the table there are 450 to 650 gamma-chain clones, roughly 1.2% of which are singletons. Sequencing input: Vgamma9Vdelta2 gamma-delta T cells from the thymus. The source is a child who underwent cardiac surgery and was recorded as healthy. CDR3s include the opening cysteine and the closing phenylalanine or tryptophan. Fields, in order: J gene, V gene, clone size, CDR3 DNA, CDR3 protein. Size is stated for part of the rows, as once, few or many counts, or as a class when the clone is expanded.

j_gene: TRGJ1/TRGJ2
v_gene: TRGV9
abundance: medium-sized
CDR3nt: TGTGCCTTGTGGGAGGTGGGGTATAAGAAACTCTTT
CDR3aa: CALWEVGYKKLF

j_gene: TRGJ1/TRGJ2
v_gene: TRGV9
abundance: large
CDR3nt: TGTGCCTTGTGGGAGGTGTCGGGGCCTAATTATTATAAGAAACTCTTT
CDR3aa: CALWEVSGPNYYKKLF

j_gene: TRGJP1
v_gene: TRGV8
abundance: NA
CDR3nt: TGTGCCACCTGGGATAGCTCTGGTTGGTTCAAGATATTT
CDR3aa: CATWDSSGWFKIF

j_gene: TRGJ1/TRGJ2
v_gene: TRGV9
abundance: large
CDR3nt: TGTGCCTTGTGGGAGGTGCGGTTACGTTATTATAAGAAACTCTTT
CDR3aa: CALWEVRLRYYKKLF

j_gene: TRGJ1/TRGJ2
v_gene: TRGV9
abundance: large
CDR3nt: TGTGCCTTGTGGGAGGTGAGGTATAAGAAACTCTTT
CDR3aa: CALWEVRYKKLF

j_gene: TRGJ1/TRGJ2
v_gene: TRGV9
abundance: large
CDR3nt: TGTGCCTTGTGGGAGGTGCAGGAAAATTATTATAAGAAACTCTTT
CDR3aa: CALWEVQENYYKKLF

j_gene: TRGJP1
v_gene: TRGV8
abundance: large
CDR3nt: TGTGCCACCTGGGATAACCCCGGGAATACCACTGGTTGGTTCAAGATATTT
CDR3aa: CATWDNPGNTTGWFKIF

j_gene: TRGJP
v_gene: TRGV9
abundance: large
CDR3nt: TGTGCCTTGTGGGACAGGCAAGAGTTGGGCAAAAAAATCAAGGTATTT
CDR3aa: CALWDRQELGKKIKVF

j_gene: TRGJP1
v_gene: TRGV9
abundance: medium-sized
CDR3nt: TGTGCCTTGTGGGAGCCCTATACCACTGGTTGGTTCAAGATATTT
CDR3aa: CALWEPYTTGWFKIF

j_gene: TRGJP
v_gene: TRGV9
abundance: large
CDR3nt: TGTGCCTTGTGGGAGGTGAGAGAGTTGGGCAAAAAAATCAAGGTATTT
CDR3aa: CALWEVRELGKKIKVF

j_gene: TRGJP1
v_gene: TRGV9
abundance: large
CDR3nt: TGTGCCTTGTGGGAGGTGAGGGAGGGCACTGGTTGGTTCAAGATATTT
CDR3aa: CALWEVREGTGWFKIF

j_gene: TRGJP1
v_gene: TRGV9
abundance: large
CDR3nt: TGTGCCTTGTGGCATAATACCACTGGTTGGTTCAAGATATTT
CDR3aa: CALWHNTTGWFKIF

j_gene: TRGJP
v_gene: TRGV9
abundance: large
CDR3nt: TGTGCCTTGTGGGAGGTGCTCCGAGAGTTGGGCAAAAAAATCAAGGTATTT
CDR3aa: CALWEVLRELGKKIKVF

j_gene: TRGJ1/TRGJ2
v_gene: TRGV9
abundance: large
CDR3nt: TGTGCCTTGTGGGATCGGGGGAAGAAACTCTTT
CDR3aa: CALWDRGKKLF

j_gene: TRGJ1/TRGJ2
v_gene: TRGV3
abundance: large
CDR3nt: TGTGCCACCTGGGACAGGCGTGATTATAAGAAACTCTTT
CDR3aa: CATWDRRDYKKLF

j_gene: TRGJP1
v_gene: TRGV10
abundance: large
CDR3nt: TGTGCTGCGTGGGCCCTAACTGGTTGGTTCAAGATATTT
CDR3aa: CAAWALTGWFKIF

j_gene: TRGJP1
v_gene: TRGV8
abundance: NA
CDR3nt: TGTGCCACCTGGGATAGGGGCACTGGTTGGCTCAAGATATTT
CDR3aa: CATWDRGTGWLKIF

j_gene: TRGJ1/TRGJ2
v_gene: TRGV9
abundance: large
CDR3nt: TGTGCCTTGTGGGAGTTTTCCCCGGATTATTATAAGAAACTCTTT
CDR3aa: CALWEFSPDYYKKLF

j_gene: TRGJP1
v_gene: TRGV9
abundance: large
CDR3nt: TGTGCCTTGTGGGAGGGGGAGAGTTGGTTCAAGATATTT
CDR3aa: CALWEGESWFKIF

j_gene: TRGJP1
v_gene: TRGV3
abundance: large
CDR3nt: TGTGCCACCTGGGACAGGCGAAGTACCACTGGTTGGTTCAAGATATTT
CDR3aa: CATWDRRSTTGWFKIF

j_gene: TRGJP
v_gene: TRGV9
abundance: large
CDR3nt: TGTGCCTTGTGGGAGGTGCGGTTGGGCAAAAAAATCAAGGTATTT
CDR3aa: CALWEVRLGKKIKVF

j_gene: TRGJP1
v_gene: TRGV8
abundance: large
CDR3nt: TGTGCCACCTGGGATAGGCCCACTGGTTGGTTCAAGATATTT
CDR3aa: CATWDRPTGWFKIF

j_gene: TRGJP
v_gene: TRGV9
abundance: large
CDR3nt: TGTGCCTTGTGGGAGGCGGAGTTGGGCAAAAAAATCAAGGTATTT
CDR3aa: CALWEAELGKKIKVF

j_gene: TRGJ1/TRGJ2
v_gene: TRGV2
abundance: large
CDR3nt: TGTGCCACCTGGACTCTGTTCAGGGGAAAGAAACTCTTT
CDR3aa: CATWTLFRGKKLF

j_gene: TRGJ1/TRGJ2
v_gene: TRGV9
abundance: large
CDR3nt: TGTGCCTTGTGGGAGAACTATAAGAAACTCTTT
CDR3aa: CALWENYKKLF

j_gene: TRGJP1
v_gene: TRGV9
abundance: medium-sized
CDR3nt: TGTGCCTTGTGGGTGTTGACTGGTTGGTTCAAGATATTT
CDR3aa: CALWVLTGWFKIF

j_gene: TRGJ1/TRGJ2
v_gene: TRGV9
abundance: large
CDR3nt: TGTGCCTTGTGGGAGCCTCAGGATGGTTATAAGAAACTCTTT
CDR3aa: CALWEPQDGYKKLF

j_gene: TRGJP1
v_gene: TRGV8
abundance: large
CDR3nt: TGTGCCACCTGGGATCCCACTGGTTGGTTCAAGATATTT
CDR3aa: CATWDPTGWFKIF

j_gene: TRGJP
v_gene: TRGV9
abundance: large
CDR3nt: TGTGCCTTGTGGGAATCGCAAGAGTTGGGCAAAAAAATCAAGGTATTT
CDR3aa: CALWESQELGKKIKVF

j_gene: TRGJ1/TRGJ2
v_gene: TRGV10
abundance: large
CDR3nt: TGTGCTGCGTGGGCGTCGAATTATTATAAGAAACTCTTT
CDR3aa: CAAWASNYYKKLF

j_gene: TRGJP
v_gene: TRGV9
abundance: large
CDR3nt: TGTGCCTTGTGGGAGGTGAGCGGGGAGGGCAAAAAAATCAAGGTATTT
CDR3aa: CALWEVSGEGKKIKVF

j_gene: TRGJP1
v_gene: TRGV9
abundance: large
CDR3nt: TGTGCCTTGTGGGAGGTGGAGACCACTGGTTGGTTCAAGATATTT
CDR3aa: CALWEVETTGWFKIF

j_gene: TRGJP
v_gene: TRGV9
abundance: medium-sized
CDR3nt: TGTGCCTTGTGGGAGCCCCAAGAGTTGGGCAAAAAAATCAAGGTATTT
CDR3aa: CALWEPQELGKKIKVF

j_gene: TRGJP1
v_gene: TRGV3
abundance: large
CDR3nt: TGTGCCACCTGGGAGCATACCACTGGTTGGTTCAAGATATTT
CDR3aa: CATWEHTTGWFKIF

j_gene: TRGJP1
v_gene: TRGV9
abundance: few
CDR3nt: TGTGCCTTGTGGGAGTCTTGGTTCAAGATATTT
CDR3aa: CALWESWFKIF

j_gene: TRGJP1
v_gene: TRGV9
abundance: large
CDR3nt: TGTGCCTTCCCAGATACCACTGGTTGGTTCAAGATATTT
CDR3aa: CAFPDTTGWFKIF

j_gene: TRGJP
v_gene: TRGV9
abundance: large
CDR3nt: TGTGCCTTGTGGGAGGTGTTAAAAGAGTTGGGCAAAAAAATCAAGGTATTT
CDR3aa: CALWEVLKELGKKIKVF

j_gene: TRGJ1/TRGJ2
v_gene: TRGV9
abundance: large
CDR3nt: TGTGCCTTGTGGGAGGTCACTCCTAAGAAACTCTTT
CDR3aa: CALWEVTPKKLF

j_gene: TRGJP
v_gene: TRGV9
abundance: large
CDR3nt: TGTGCCTTGTGGGTACAGCAAGAGTTGGGCAAAAAAATCAAGGTATTT
CDR3aa: CALWVQQELGKKIKVF

j_gene: TRGJ1/TRGJ2
v_gene: TRGV4
abundance: large
CDR3nt: TGTGCCACCTGGGATGGGCCAAATTATAAGAAACTCTTT
CDR3aa: CATWDGPNYKKLF

j_gene: TRGJ1/TRGJ2
v_gene: TRGV9
abundance: medium-sized
CDR3nt: TGTGCCTTGTGGGAGGTGCAGAATTATTATAAGAAACTCTTT
CDR3aa: CALWEVQNYYKKLF

j_gene: TRGJ1/TRGJ2
v_gene: TRGV9
abundance: medium-sized
CDR3nt: TGTGCCTTGTGGGAGCCCCCGAATTATTATAAGAAACTCTTT
CDR3aa: CALWEPPNYYKKLF

j_gene: TRGJ1/TRGJ2
v_gene: TRGV9
abundance: large
CDR3nt: TGTGCCTTGTGGGAGGGTGATAAGAAACTCTTT
CDR3aa: CALWEGDKKLF

j_gene: TRGJ1/TRGJ2
v_gene: TRGV9
abundance: large
CDR3nt: TGTGCCTTGTGGGAGCCTTCTTTGAATTATTATAAGAAACTCTTT
CDR3aa: CALWEPSLNYYKKLF

j_gene: TRGJP
v_gene: TRGV9
abundance: large
CDR3nt: TGTGCCTTGTGGGAGCCCCTTGAGTTGGGCAAAAAAATCAAGGTATTT
CDR3aa: CALWEPLELGKKIKVF

j_gene: TRGJP
v_gene: TRGV9
abundance: large
CDR3nt: TGTGCCTTGTGGGAGGTGCGAGAGTTGGGCAAAAAAATCAAGGTATTT
CDR3aa: CALWEVRELGKKIKVF

j_gene: TRGJ1/TRGJ2
v_gene: TRGV9
abundance: large
CDR3nt: TGTGCCTTGTGGGAGGCTCCTTTCGAAAAGAAACTCTTT
CDR3aa: CALWEAPFEKKLF

j_gene: TRGJ1/TRGJ2
v_gene: TRGV3
abundance: few
CDR3nt: TGTGCCACCTGGGACCTACCAAGGGGGAATTATTATAAGAAACTCTTT
CDR3aa: CATWDLPRGNYYKKLF

j_gene: TRGJP1
v_gene: TRGV10
abundance: large
CDR3nt: TGTGCTGCGTGGGTCTTCAATACCACTGGTTGGTTCAAGATATTT
CDR3aa: CAAWVFNTTGWFKIF

j_gene: TRGJP
v_gene: TRGV9
abundance: medium-sized
CDR3nt: TGTGCCTTGTGGGTGGAGTTGGGCAAAAAAATCAAGGTATTT
CDR3aa: CALWVELGKKIKVF

j_gene: TRGJ1/TRGJ2
v_gene: TRGV9
abundance: large
CDR3nt: TGTGCCTTGTGGGAGGGGAATTATTATAAGAAACTCTTT
CDR3aa: CALWEGNYYKKLF

j_gene: TRGJ1/TRGJ2
v_gene: TRGV9
abundance: large
CDR3nt: TGTGCCTTGTGGGAGGCGGGTTATAAGAAACTCTTT
CDR3aa: CALWEAGYKKLF

j_gene: TRGJ1/TRGJ2
v_gene: TRGV10
abundance: large
CDR3nt: TGTGCTGCGTGGAAGAAGGGTTATAAGAAACTCTTT
CDR3aa: CAAWKKGYKKLF

j_gene: TRGJP
v_gene: TRGV9
abundance: large
CDR3nt: TGTGCCTTGTGGGAGGTGCGGGAAGAGTTGGGCAAAAAAATCAAGGTATTT
CDR3aa: CALWEVREELGKKIKVF

j_gene: TRGJ1/TRGJ2
v_gene: TRGV9
abundance: large
CDR3nt: TGTGCCTTGTGGGAGGTGAAGAAACTCTTT
CDR3aa: CALWEVKKLF

j_gene: TRGJP
v_gene: TRGV9
abundance: NA
CDR3nt: TGTGCCTTGTGGGAGGTGATCACCAAAAAAATCAAGGTATTT
CDR3aa: CALWEVITKKIKVF

j_gene: TRGJP2
v_gene: TRGV9
abundance: large
CDR3nt: TGTGCCTTGTGGGAGACCGCCCCCCAAAGTAGTGATTGGATCAAGACGTTT
CDR3aa: CALWETAPQSSDWIKTF

j_gene: TRGJP2
v_gene: TRGV8
abundance: large
CDR3nt: TGTGCCACCTGGGATGTGTCTAGTAGTGATTGGATCAAGACGTTT
CDR3aa: CATWDVSSSDWIKTF

j_gene: TRGJ1/TRGJ2
v_gene: TRGV9
abundance: large
CDR3nt: TGTGCCTTGTGGGAGGCCAATCATTATAAGAAACTCTTT
CDR3aa: CALWEANHYKKLF